This T cell receptor (beta chain) appears in the sequencing data of a study of T cells in tuberculosis. Sample time point: new active TB diagnosis, blood taken before or within 7 days of starting treatment. Each donor contributed 100,000 or so T cells on average, unsorted. Sequenced by immunoSEQ multiplex PCR; TCRdb stores in-frame clones only, minus some. The table records about 49,000 clones, roughly 96% of them present only once. The CDR3 is 15 amino acids. Germline CDR1 is SGHNT and CDR2 is YYREEE (reference sequence). V dropped 7 bases and J dropped 5 bases, with 19 bases sitting between them. The sample consisted of PBMCs, taken at tuberculosis diagnosis. This receptor was obtained from an adult with tuberculosis. The chain employs TRBV5-4 and TRBJ2-1; D perhaps matches TRBD2 (6 bases). CDR3 DNA sequence: TGTGCCAGCTTCCCCGGGGGTAGGGGTGACAATGAGCAGTTCTTC. This gives the protein CASFPGGRGDNEQFF.